This T cell receptor beta chain stems from a study of blood T cell repertoires in COVID-19. At the level of the study: PBMCs, B-cell-depleted T cells, or T cells provided the cDNA or gDNA that made up the material.

Living in 24 US areas, the participants were between roughly 18 and 95 years of age. A COVID-19 case was met by exposed participants within 2 weeks before study entry. Trimming took 4 bases from V and 7 from J, leaving 20 bases between them. Germline CDR1 is MDHEN and CDR2 is SYDVKM. The CDR3 is 16 residues long. Profiled with immunoSEQ multiplex PCR; TCRdb holds only in-frame clones, not every one. The data contain under 250,000 clones, about four fifths of them singletons. The receptor comes from a woman aged 50 to 60 who had been exposed to COVID-19. This chain connects TRBV28 to TRBJ2-1; weak D call: TRBD2 (7 bases). Sequenced: PBMCs or T cells enriched from blood (not recorded which). The CDR3 protein is CASSSVRTRGTNEQFF. DNA for the CDR3: TGTGCCAGCAGTTCCGTCAGGACTAGGGGGACTAATGAGCAGTTCTTC.